This TCR beta chain was captured in a study of blood T cell repertoires in COVID-19. Overall study: Acute and convalescent COVID-19 samples came from the United States, Italy and Spain. Nucleic acid was either cDNA or gDNA, and it came from T cells, B-cell-depleted T cells, or PBMCs.

CDR3 size: 19 residues. The V and J ends lost 2 bases and 3 bases, in that order; junction bases with no gene match: 19. Germline V gene data show CDR1 as GTSNPN and CDR2 as SVGIG (reference sequence). In the source study's methods: Amplification of reference gene primers was used by the study to estimate nucleated cell counts. Profiling relied on immunoSEQ multiplex PCR, and the TCRdb table lists in-frame clones only, not all of them. Clonal size and the V and J genes are those of that table, whereas D and trimming came from the DNA. Here the sample spans hundreds of thousands of clones, around 85% being singletons.

This receptor was obtained from a man in his forties or fifties with active or convalescent COVID-19. This sequence joins TRBV30 and TRBJ2-7; 10 bases match TRBD2. Sequences were obtained from peripheral blood. CDR3 region: CAWSSVGASGRNLLYEQYF. The CDR3 nucleotides read TGTGCCTGGAGTTCCGTGGGGGCTAGCGGGAGAAATCTCCTCTACGAGCAGTACTTC.